This entry is about one T cell receptor (beta chain). What it binds is not known. Method: immunoSEQ multiplex PCR; TCRdb's copy keeps in-frame clones and lacks some. The profile shows approximately 160,000 clones, about 82% of them singletons. This sample is drawn from a study of cytomegalovirus exposure and HLA in healthy donors. Across the whole study: A later analysis reported the same platform for the roughly 120 validation repertoires and the approximately 640 first-cohort repertoires. General study findings and limits: The study designated fewer than 200 TCR beta chains cytomegalovirus-associated.

Germline V CDR1 and CDR2: MGHDK, SYGVNS. The J segment lost 5 bases and the V segment lost 3 bases, leaving 8 bases of the junction unmatched. This CDR3 comprises 15 residues. The V and J genes are TRBV25-1 and TRBJ2-5; TRBD2 matches 8 bases. The receptor was isolated from a man in his thirties or forties in good health and CMV-seropositive. The sequencing sample was made of PBMCs. CDR3 region: CASSDSRGGRETQYF. CDR3 sequence (DNA): TGTGCCAGCAGTGATAGTCGGGGGGGCCGGGAGACCCAGTACTTC.